A single sample is the source of the 8 T cell receptor beta chains below, sequenced in a study of OX40 agonist ivuxolimab in advanced cancers. Measured with immunoSEQ multiplex PCR; TCRdb has only the in-frame clones, and not every one. The sample carries 20,000 to 30,000 clones, 75% to 90% recorded once. This specimen consisted of CD4+ or CD8+ T cells sorted from blood, obtained in a trial of the OX40 agonist ivuxolimab. These receptors originate from an adult with an advanced solid tumor such as melanoma, head and neck, liver or kidney cancer.

This chain links TRBV1 with TRBJ2-3; the D call in the table, TRBD1, was not verified against the DNA. TRBV1 is termed a pseudogene. The CDR3 contains 15 residues. The CDR3 loop reads CTSSQRQGAVDTQYF. CDR3 coding DNA: TGCACCAGCAGCCAACGACAGGGGGCGGTAGATACGCAGTATTTT.

This sequence joins TRBV7-8 and TRBJ1-5; TRBD1 matches 10 bases. This CDR3 has 15 amino acids. V gave up 2 bases and J gave up 6 bases; unmatched junction bases: 4. Looked up from germline, CDR1 is SGHVS and CDR2 is FQNEAQ. In nucleotides, the CDR3 is TGTGCCAGCAGCTTATACGACAGGGGGCCTCAGCCCCAGCATTTT. Protein sequence: CASSLYDRGPQPQHF.

This clone is a singleton in its sample. The CDR3 spells CASSPGRIGNTIYF. CDR3 nucleotide sequence: TGCGCCAGCAGCCCCGGAAGGATCGGAAACACCATATATTTT. The chain uses TRBV5-1 and TRBJ1-3; D remains unclear. Trimming left V 4 bases short and J 4 bases short, with 12 bases between. Germline CDR1 SGHRS, CDR2 YFSETQ. The CDR3 is made up of 14 amino acids.

The chain links TRBV9 to TRBJ2-5; 7 bases line up with TRBD2. Germline V CDR1 and CDR2: SGDLS, YYNGEE. This CDR3 spans 15 amino acids. V shed 0 bases and J 5 bases; nucleotides not matched to a gene: 7. The CDR3 nucleotides are TGTGCCAGCAGCGTAGGGGTTAGCGGGTGGGAGACCCAGTACTTC. Amino acid sequence: CASSVGVSGWETQYF. Using reference TRBV9 and TRBJ2-5 for the parts outside the CDR3, the full variable domain is DSGVTQTPKHLITATGQRVTLRCSPRSGDLSVYWYQQSLDQGLQFLIQYYNGEERAKGNILERFSAQQFPDLHSELNLSSLELGDSALYFCASSVGVSGWETQYFGPGTRLLVL.

The chain is built from TRBV9 and TRBJ2-7; TRBD1 matches at 7 bases. V gave up 4 bases and J gave up 0 bases; unmatched junction bases: 7. This CDR3 spans 15 amino acids. Germline lookup yields CDR1 SGDLS and CDR2 YYNGEE. In DNA form, the CDR3 reads TGTGCCAGCAGCCTCACCGGGACAGCCTCCTACGAGCAGTACTTC. Translating it yields CASSLTGTASYEQYF. The full variable domain, completed using reference TRBV9 and TRBJ2-7, is DSGVTQTPKHLITATGQRVTLRCSPRSGDLSVYWYQQSLDQGLQFLIQYYNGEERAKGNILERFSAQQFPDLHSELNLSSLELGDSALYFCASSLTGTASYEQYFGPGTRLTVT.

The rearrangement links TRBV27 to TRBJ2-2, with 10 bases aligning to TRBD2. With V trimmed by 5 bases and J by 2 bases, 8 bases remained unmatched. CDR3 length: 17 residues. Germline V lookup: CDR1 MNHEY, CDR2 SMNVEV (reference sequence). The CDR3 loop is CASSPLAGGRNTGELFF. The CDR3 nucleotides are TGTGCCAGCAGTCCCTTAGCGGGGGGCCGAAACACCGGGGAGCTGTTTTTT.

This rearrangement joins TRBV11-2 to TRBJ1-4; D gene ambiguous. Germline lookup yields CDR1 SGHAT and CDR2 FQNNGV. There are 14 residues in the CDR3. The ends were cut back, 0 bases at V and 6 bases at J, with 8 bases in the middle. Here the CDR3 reads CASSLDNGYEKLFF. In DNA, the CDR3 is TGTGCCAGCAGCTTAGATAACGGGTATGAAAAACTGTTTTTT.

CDR3 nucleotide sequence: TGTGCCAGCTGGGGAGAAGGGCCGGGTCAGCCCCAGCATTTT. Translation gives CASWGEGPGQPQHF. The chain is built from TRBV19 and TRBJ1-5; D remains unclear. V lost 9 bases and J 6 bases, leaving 18 bases between the germline ends. Germline CDR1 LNHDA, CDR2 SQIVND (reference sequence). The CDR3 is made up of 14 amino acids. Filled out from reference TRBV19 and TRBJ1-5, the complete variable domain reads DGGITQSPKYLFRKEGQNVTLSCEQNLNHDAMYWYRQDPGQGLRLIYYSQIVNDFQKGDIAEGYSVSREKKESFPLTVTSAQKNPTAFYLCASWGEGPGQPQHFGDGTRLSIL.